The rows below give T cell receptor beta chains drawn from one sample of a study of beta chain features in type 1 diabetes. The protocol was immunoSEQ multiplex PCR, while the TCRdb copy is restricted to in-frame clones and leaves out a portion. In the table there are 250,000 to 350,000 clones, around an eighth of which are singletons. The specimen sequenced was naive CD4+ T cells from blood. These receptors originate from a man under 40 with type 1 diabetes. Both conserved end residues are part of each CDR3. Each record gives: J gene, V gene, D gene, clone size, CDR3 length, CDR3 protein, CDR3 DNA. D genes are given only for firm matches. Only part of the rows carry a size: once, few, many, or a class if the clone is expanded.

TRBJ2-7	TRBV27	.	.	15	CASQSLTGGFYEQYF	TGTGCCAGCCAGAGCCTCACGGGGGGCTTTTACGAGCAGTACTTC
TRBJ2-7	TRBV4-3	TRBD2	few	15	CASSQGTSGTYEQYF	TGCGCCAGCAGCCAAGGGACTAGCGGGACCTACGAGCAGTACTTC
TRBJ2-7	TRBV5-4	TRBD2	.	14	CASSFQRGAYEQYF	TGTGCCAGCAGCTTTCAGCGGGGGGCCTACGAGCAGTACTTC
TRBJ2-5	TRBV6-6	.	.	12	CASSSSRETQYF	TGTGCCAGCAGTTCTAGTCGAGAGACCCAGTACTTC
TRBJ2-3	TRBV7-6	.	.	13	CASSRGGSDTQYF	TGTGCCAGCAGCCGCGGAGGGTCAGATACGCAGTATTTT
TRBJ1-2	TRBV2	.	.	14	CASSAAGPTFGYTF	TGTGCCAGCAGTGCGGCAGGGCCGACTTTTGGCTACACCTTC
TRBJ2-2	TRBV5-1	.	few	15	CASSLRVAATGELFF	TGCGCCAGCAGCCTCAGGGTTGCGGCCACCGGGGAGCTGTTTTTT
TRBJ2-2	TRBV11-2	.	.	12	CASRTYTGELFF	TGTGCCAGCAGGACTTACACCGGGGAGCTGTTTTTT
TRBJ2-7	TRBV18	TRBD1	few	15	CASSPGQGNSYEQYF	TGTGCCAGCTCACCCGGACAGGGAAACTCCTACGAGCAGTACTTC
TRBJ2-7	TRBV2	TRBD1	few	14	CASSVRDRANEQYF	TGTGCCAGCAGTGTACGGGACAGGGCCAACGAGCAGTACTTC
TRBJ1-5	TRBV7-9	.	.	13	CASSPQFGQPQHF	TGTGCCAGCAGCCCCCAGTTTGGTCAGCCCCAGCATTTT
TRBJ2-7	TRBV27	TRBD1	.	16	CASTFRLGTADYEQYF	TGTGCCAGCACCTTCCGACTTGGGACAGCAGACTACGAGCAGTACTTC
TRBJ2-2	TRBV4-3	TRBD2	few	19	CASSQELTSGRALHGELFF	TGCGCCAGCAGCCAAGAACTGACTAGCGGGAGGGCCTTGCACGGGGAGCTGTTTTTT
TRBJ1-2	TRBV4-2	TRBD1	few	14	CASSQGQGAGGYTF	TGTGCCAGCAGCCAAGGGCAGGGGGCGGGTGGCTACACCTTC
TRBJ2-1	TRBV5-1	.	.	13	CASSLGLNNEQFF	TGCGCCAGCAGCTTGGGGCTGAACAATGAGCAGTTCTTC
TRBJ2-7	TRBV28	TRBD1	.	15	CASSSFLGQAYEQYF	TGTGCCAGCAGTTCCTTCCTCGGACAGGCTTACGAGCAGTACTTC
TRBJ2-2	TRBV5-1	TRBD1	few	14	CASSPTGTTGELFF	TGCGCCAGCAGCCCGACAGGGACCACCGGGGAGCTGTTTTTT
TRBJ2-2	TRBV29-1	TRBD1	few	14	CSVTGGQDTGELFF	TGCAGCGTTACAGGGGGCCAGGACACCGGGGAGCTGTTTTTT
TRBJ2-3	TRBV28	TRBD1	.	17	CASSWQRTGSTADTQYF	TGTGCCAGCAGTTGGCAACGGACAGGTAGTACGGCAGATACGCAGTATTTT
TRBJ2-1	TRBV28	TRBD2	few	17	CASNPASGRGRYNEQFF	TGTGCCAGCAATCCCGCGAGCGGGAGGGGTAGATACAATGAGCAGTTCTTC
TRBJ2-1	TRBV7-2	TRBD1	few	15	CASSPRTGFVGEQFF	TGTGCCAGCAGCCCCCGGACAGGGTTTGTGGGTGAGCAGTTCTTC
TRBJ1-1	TRBV4-2	TRBD1	.	15	CASSQTGTANTEAFF	TGTGCCAGCAGCCAGACGGGGACAGCGAACACTGAAGCTTTCTTT
TRBJ2-7	TRBV28	.	.	15	CASSSGTLPSYEQYF	TGTGCCAGCAGCTCCGGGACACTACCCTCCTACGAGCAGTACTTC
TRBJ2-2	TRBV4-3	TRBD2	.	15	CASSPLAGVAGELFF	TGCGCCAGCAGCCCTCTAGCGGGAGTCGCCGGGGAGCTGTTTTTT
TRBJ1-2	TRBV4-3	TRBD1	few	16	CASSQVGQGRNYGYTF	TGCGCCAGCAGCCAAGTTGGACAGGGGAGGAACTATGGCTACACCTTC
TRBJ2-3	TRBV7-3	TRBD2	few	16	CASSLMASGATDTQYF	TGTGCCAGCAGCTTAATGGCTAGCGGGGCAACAGATACGCAGTATTTT
TRBJ2-5	TRBV5-4	TRBD2	few	17	CASSAIAAGLAEETQYF	TGTGCCAGCAGCGCCATCGCAGCGGGACTAGCGGAAGAGACCCAGTACTTC
TRBJ2-5	TRBV10-3	TRBD1	few	14	CAISGTGGRETQYF	TGTGCCATCAGTGGTACAGGGGGCAGGGAGACCCAGTACTTC
TRBJ2-1	TRBV25-1	.	.	11	CASSEYREQFF	TGTGCCAGCAGTGAATATAGAGAGCAGTTCTTC
TRBJ2-1	TRBV9	TRBD2	once	15	CASSVGTSGSGEQFF	TGTGCCAGCAGCGTAGGGACTAGCGGGAGCGGTGAGCAGTTCTTC
TRBJ2-3	TRBV9	TRBD1	.	13	CASSLDRGDTQYF	TGTGCCAGCAGCCTTGACAGGGGGGATACGCAGTATTTT
TRBJ2-2	TRBV15	TRBD1	few	17	CATSGPGQGTNTGELFF	TGTGCCACCAGCGGTCCGGGACAGGGGACGAACACCGGGGAGCTGTTTTTT
TRBJ1-2	TRBV10-2	.	.	14	CASTWTRDTTGYTF	TGCGCCAGCACGTGGACCCGGGACACCACTGGCTACACCTTC
TRBJ2-5	TRBV5-1	.	.	15	CASSLIPGAQETQYF	TGCGCCAGCAGCTTGATCCCCGGAGCTCAAGAGACCCAGTACTTC
TRBJ2-1	TRBV19	.	few	15	CASSSAGQWPYEQFF	TGTGCCAGTAGTAGCGCAGGTCAATGGCCCTATGAGCAGTTCTTC
TRBJ2-1	TRBV7-2	TRBD2	few	15	CASSYPSGTYNEQFF	TGTGCCAGCAGCTACCCTAGCGGCACCTACAATGAGCAGTTCTTC
TRBJ2-1	TRBV5-1	.	.	15	CASSPDGGAYNEQFF	TGCGCCAGCAGCCCGGACGGGGGTGCCTACAATGAGCAGTTCTTC
TRBJ2-7	TRBV4-1	TRBD2	.	14	CASRGVAGDYEQYF	TGCGCCAGCAGGGGAGTAGCGGGGGACTACGAGCAGTACTTC
TRBJ2-7	TRBV30	TRBD2	.	12	CAWTSGTYEQYF	TGTGCCTGGACTAGCGGAACCTACGAGCAGTACTTC
TRBJ1-3	TRBV18	.	few	14	CASSPRGDETTIYF	TGTGCCAGCTCACCACGGGGAGACGAGACCACCATATATTTT
TRBJ2-3	TRBV13	TRBD2	.	16	CASSPSAGRATDTQYF	TGTGCCAGCAGCCCGTCCGCGGGGAGGGCAACAGATACGCAGTATTTT
TRBJ2-1	TRBV5-1	TRBD2	.	18	CASRREPTGGGSYNEQFF	TGCGCCAGCAGAAGGGAACCTACGGGAGGGGGCTCCTACAATGAGCAGTTCTTC
TRBJ2-1	TRBV29-1	TRBD2	.	14	CSAYLAGVYNEQFF	TGCAGCGCCTACCTAGCGGGAGTCTACAATGAGCAGTTCTTC
TRBJ2-3	TRBV6-4	TRBD1	few	15	CASRERTGGTDTQYF	TGTGCCAGCAGAGAACGGACAGGGGGAACAGATACGCAGTATTTT
TRBJ1-5	TRBV6-5	TRBD1	once	14	CATQTGGDNQPQHF	TGTGCCACCCAGACAGGGGGGGACAATCAGCCCCAGCATTTT
TRBJ1-1	TRBV5-4	.	few	14	CASSRGTARNEAFF	TGTGCCAGCAGCAGGGGGACGGCACGGAATGAAGCTTTCTTT
TRBJ2-5	TRBV28	TRBD2	few	15	CASSLYGGRRETQYF	TGTGCCAGCAGTTTATACGGCGGGAGGAGAGAGACCCAGTACTTC
TRBJ2-3	TRBV18	.	.	14	CASSPPGVADTQYF	TGTGCCAGCTCACCCCCAGGGGTGGCCGATACGCAGTATTTT
TRBJ1-4	TRBV18	.	.	15	CASSPRVATNEKLFF	TGTGCCAGCTCACCGAGGGTAGCCACTAATGAAAAACTGTTTTTT
TRBJ2-7	TRBV28	.	few	14	CASSEPAGSYEQYF	TGTGCCAGCAGTGAACCCGCGGGCTCCTACGAGCAGTACTTC
TRBJ1-2	TRBV19	.	few	12	CASSNRDYGYTF	TGTGCCAGTAGTAACAGAGACTATGGCTACACCTTC
TRBJ2-3	TRBV18	.	few	13	CASFMRGTDTQYF	TGTGCCAGCTTTATGCGGGGAACAGATACGCAGTATTTT
TRBJ1-1	TRBV9	.	.	16	CASSGRANSMNTEAFF	TGTGCCAGCAGCGGCAGGGCAAACTCTATGAACACTGAAGCTTTCTTT
TRBJ1-1	TRBV28	TRBD1	few	15	CASSLPGQGATEAFF	TGTGCCAGCAGTCTCCCGGGACAGGGAGCCACTGAAGCTTTCTTT
TRBJ2-1	TRBV6-4	TRBD2	.	15	CATRRAGGIYNEQFF	TGTGCCACCAGGAGAGCGGGAGGGATCTACAATGAGCAGTTCTTC
TRBJ2-5	TRBV28	TRBD2	few	14	CASGVAGMGETQYF	TGTGCCAGCGGTGTAGCGGGAATGGGGGAGACCCAGTACTTC
TRBJ2-7	TRBV4-3	.	few	13	CASSQGGGYEQYF	TGCGCCAGCAGCCAAGGGGGAGGCTACGAGCAGTACTTC
TRBJ2-1	TRBV15	.	.	14	CATSRDTRFNEQFF	TGTGCCACCAGCAGAGATACCCGGTTCAATGAGCAGTTCTTC
TRBJ2-5	TRBV28	.	.	13	CASRQGLGETQYF	TGTGCCAGCAGACAGGGTTTGGGAGAGACCCAGTACTTC
TRBJ1-2	TRBV9	.	.	14	CASSVASANYGYTF	TGTGCCAGCAGCGTAGCTAGCGCAAACTATGGCTACACCTTC